This T cell receptor (beta chain) was sequenced for a study of cytomegalovirus exposure and HLA in healthy donors (dated by TCRdb to 2016 to 2017). With regard to the full study: According to a later analysis, the roughly 130 validation repertoires were produced on the same platform as the 700 or so repertoires of the first cohort. The study was designed to test whether signatures of past pathogen exposure could be identified by cataloging public T cell receptors. Along with the roughly 670-subject first cohort, a separate validation cohort of approximately 110 different subjects was used. To predict cytomegalovirus infection status, the study combined high-throughput TCR immunosequencing, statistical association of individual TCRs with disease status, and machine learning. General findings and caveats noted by the study authors: Of the cluster scores, 90% to 95% were above 0 in a later analysis, which found that TCRs clustered in the first cohort also tended to co-occur in the approximately 110 validation repertoires. Most TCR sequences were seen in very few donors, while some public TCRs were found in many individuals. Cytomegalovirus status was reported to be diagnosed by the classifier with high specificity and sensitivity in both the original and validation cohorts. The study gave a list of about 150 TCR beta chains associated with cytomegalovirus. In vitro tests confirmed that a few of the cytomegalovirus-associated TCR beta chains recognize cytomegalovirus antigens. The validation cohort had no HLA typing available for a later analysis, so co-occurrence within that cohort was assessed over all 120 or so repertoires. The authors suggested that the approach could potentially be extended to other disease states and immunological phenotypes.

Separate from the roughly 700-subject first cohort, the validation cohort of about 110 subjects was the group to which the donors belonged. This clone turned up a few times. Which antigen it targets is not known. Base qualities are not recorded, but no much larger clone differs from it by a single base. Including cysteine and phenylalanine, the CDR3 has 15 amino acids. The read is trimmed to its CDR3 DNA, 45 bases read in frame from base 1. CDR1 and CDR2 (WNHNN, SYGVQD) derive from the germline V gene (reference sequence). Relative to germline, V is 3 bases shorter and J is 4 bases shorter, with 14 bases between their ends. The library was obtained by the immunoSEQ multiplex PCR assay. Per the original workflow: A statistical classification framework was developed to diagnose cytomegalovirus status using the catalog of TCR beta chain sequences. TCRdb took this table from immuneACCESS and kept in-frame rearrangements with V and J called. Such tables lack part of the clones; where checked against another copy, unresolved V genes explain under half of the gap, and the rest is unexplained. V and J calls plus clone size are reproduced from that table; the DNA served to infer D and trimming. The sample yields around 400,000 clones; 70% to 90% were counted once. The ten largest account for under 0.9% of the sample.

The rearranged chain carries TRBV10-1 and TRBJ2-3, and the D gene may be TRBD2, 6 bases matching. Sequencing was performed on PBMCs. The TCR originated in a woman aged 18 to 35 in good health and CMV-seronegative. The nucleotide sequence reads as follows: TGCGCCAGCAGTGACGGGACTCGGCGAGCAGATACGCAGTATTTT. It is translated as CASSDGTRRADTQYF.